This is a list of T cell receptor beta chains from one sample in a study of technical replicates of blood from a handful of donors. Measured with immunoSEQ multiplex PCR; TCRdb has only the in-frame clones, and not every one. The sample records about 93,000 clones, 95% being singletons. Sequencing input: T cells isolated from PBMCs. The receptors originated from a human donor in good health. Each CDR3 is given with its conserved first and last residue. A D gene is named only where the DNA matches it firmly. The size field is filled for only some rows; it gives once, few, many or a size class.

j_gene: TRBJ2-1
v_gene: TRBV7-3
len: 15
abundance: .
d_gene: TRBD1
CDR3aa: CASSPMDRAYNEQFF
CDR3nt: TGTGCCAGCAGCCCAATGGACAGGGCATACAATGAGCAGTTCTTC

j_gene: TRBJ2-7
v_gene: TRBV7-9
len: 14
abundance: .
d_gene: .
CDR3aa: CASSFHIRDYEQYF
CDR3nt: TGTGCCAGCAGCTTTCATATCCGGGATTACGAGCAGTACTTC

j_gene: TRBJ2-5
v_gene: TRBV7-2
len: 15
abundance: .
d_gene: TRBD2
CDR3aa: CASSSIAGTQETQYF
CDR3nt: TGTGCCAGCAGCTCAATAGCGGGGACACAAGAGACCCAGTACTTC

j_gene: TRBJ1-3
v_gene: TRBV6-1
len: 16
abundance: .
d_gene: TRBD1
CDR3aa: CASSEYRQGTGNTIYF
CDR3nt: TGTGCCAGCAGTGAGTACCGACAGGGAACTGGAAACACCATATATTTT

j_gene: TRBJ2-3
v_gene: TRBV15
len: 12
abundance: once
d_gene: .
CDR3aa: CATSSTAGTQYF
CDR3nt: TGTGCCACCAGCAGCACGGCGGGGACGCAGTATTTT

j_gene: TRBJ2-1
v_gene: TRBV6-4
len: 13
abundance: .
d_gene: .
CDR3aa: CASRDSAGNEQFF
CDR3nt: TGTGCCAGCAGGGACAGCGCTGGCAATGAGCAGTTCTTC

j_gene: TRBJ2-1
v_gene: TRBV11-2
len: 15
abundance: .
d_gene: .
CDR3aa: CASSLSRGIGSKQFF
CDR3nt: TGTGCCAGCAGCTTGAGCCGGGGGATAGGATCGAAGCAGTTCTTC

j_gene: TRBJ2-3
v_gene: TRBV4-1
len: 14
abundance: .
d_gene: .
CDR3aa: CASSQDPGTDTQYF
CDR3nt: TGCGCCAGCAGCCAAGATCCCGGCACAGATACGCAGTATTTT

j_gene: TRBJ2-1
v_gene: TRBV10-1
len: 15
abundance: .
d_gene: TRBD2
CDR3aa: CASSGGTSGSYEQFF
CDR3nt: TGCGCCAGCAGTGGCGGGACTAGCGGGAGTTATGAGCAGTTCTTC

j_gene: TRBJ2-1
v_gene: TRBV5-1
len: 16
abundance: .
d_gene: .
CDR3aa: CASSSGLASSYNEQFF
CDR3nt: TGCGCCAGCAGCTCCGGACTGGCGAGCTCCTACAATGAGCAGTTCTTC

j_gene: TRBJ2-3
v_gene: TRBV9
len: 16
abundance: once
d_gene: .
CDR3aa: CASSVGRGASTDTQYF
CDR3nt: TGTGCCAGCAGCGTAGGTAGGGGCGCTAGCACAGATACGCAGTATTTT

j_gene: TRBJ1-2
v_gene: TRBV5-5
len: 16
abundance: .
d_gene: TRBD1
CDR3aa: CASSFRWDSTNYGYTF
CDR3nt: TGTGCCAGCAGCTTCAGATGGGACAGCACTAACTATGGCTACACCTTC

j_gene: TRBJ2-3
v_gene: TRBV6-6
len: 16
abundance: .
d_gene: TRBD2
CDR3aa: CASTRGRGASTDTQYF
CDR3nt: TGTGCCAGCACCCGGGGGCGGGGGGCTAGCACAGATACGCAGTATTTT

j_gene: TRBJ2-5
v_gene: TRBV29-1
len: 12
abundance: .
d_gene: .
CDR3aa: CSVGAGKETQYF
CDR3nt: TGCAGCGTTGGGGCAGGAAAAGAGACCCAGTACTTC

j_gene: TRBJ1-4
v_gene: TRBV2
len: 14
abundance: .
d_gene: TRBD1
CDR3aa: CASITRQGREKLFF
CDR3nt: TGTGCCAGCATAACTAGACAGGGGAGGGAAAAACTGTTTTTT

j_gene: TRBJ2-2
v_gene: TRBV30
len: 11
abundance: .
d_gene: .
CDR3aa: CAWRNTGELFF
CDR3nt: TGTGCCTGGCGGAACACCGGGGAGCTGTTTTTT

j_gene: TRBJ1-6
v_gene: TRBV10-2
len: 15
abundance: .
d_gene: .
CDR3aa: CASSELQGYNSPLHF
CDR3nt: TGCGCCAGCAGTGAGTTACAGGGATATAATTCACCCCTCCACTTT

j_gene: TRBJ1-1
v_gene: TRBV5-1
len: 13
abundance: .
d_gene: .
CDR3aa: CASSRPGGTEAFF
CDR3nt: TGCGCCAGCAGCCGCCCGGGGGGCACTGAAGCTTTCTTT

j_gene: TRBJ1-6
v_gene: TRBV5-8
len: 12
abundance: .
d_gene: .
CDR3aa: CASNSRNSPLHF
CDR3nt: TGTGCCAGCAACAGCCGGAATTCACCCCTCCACTTT

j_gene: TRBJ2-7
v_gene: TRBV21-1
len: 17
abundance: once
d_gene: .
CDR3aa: CARDRDRGCLGYYEQYF
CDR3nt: TGTGCCAGGGACCGGGACAGGGGATGTCTTGGGTACTACGAGCAGTACTTC

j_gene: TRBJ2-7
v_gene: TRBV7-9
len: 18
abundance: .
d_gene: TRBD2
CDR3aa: CASSSWGGNIQASYEQYF
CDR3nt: TGTGCCAGCAGCTCCTGGGGGGGTAACATCCAAGCCTCCTACGAGCAGTACTTC

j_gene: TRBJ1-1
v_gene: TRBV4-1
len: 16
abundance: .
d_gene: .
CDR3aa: CASSHTGGRMDTEAFF
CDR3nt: TGCGCCAGCAGCCATACGGGGGGCAGGATGGACACTGAAGCTTTCTTT

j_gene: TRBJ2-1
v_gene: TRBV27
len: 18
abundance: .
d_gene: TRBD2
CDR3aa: CASSLWAASGSSYNEQFF
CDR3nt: TGTGCCAGCAGTTTATGGGCCGCTAGCGGAAGCTCCTACAATGAGCAGTTCTTC

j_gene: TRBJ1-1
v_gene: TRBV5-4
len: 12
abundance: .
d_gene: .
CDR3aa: CASSSRDTEAFF
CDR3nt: TGTGCCAGCAGCTCCAGGGACACTGAAGCTTTCTTT

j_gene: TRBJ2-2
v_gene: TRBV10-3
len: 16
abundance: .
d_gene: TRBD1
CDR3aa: CAISNSGQGNTGELFF
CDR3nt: TGTGCCATCAGCAACAGTGGACAGGGGAACACCGGGGAGCTGTTTTTT

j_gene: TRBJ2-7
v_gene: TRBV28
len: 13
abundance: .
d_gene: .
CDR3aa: CASSPETDYEQYF
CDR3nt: TGTGCCAGCAGTCCGGAAACAGACTACGAGCAGTACTTC

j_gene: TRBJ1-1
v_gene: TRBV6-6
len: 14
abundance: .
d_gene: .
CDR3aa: CASTPGVDRTEAFF
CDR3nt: TGTGCCAGCACCCCAGGGGTGGATCGCACTGAAGCTTTCTTT

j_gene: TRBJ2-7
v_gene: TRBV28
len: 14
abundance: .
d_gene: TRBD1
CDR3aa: CASRLGQSAYEQYF
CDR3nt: TGTGCCAGCAGATTGGGACAGTCGGCCTACGAGCAGTACTTC

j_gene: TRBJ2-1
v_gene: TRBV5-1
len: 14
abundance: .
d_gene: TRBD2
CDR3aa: CASIGGRGNNEQFF
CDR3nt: TGCGCCAGCATTGGTGGGAGGGGCAACAATGAGCAGTTCTTC

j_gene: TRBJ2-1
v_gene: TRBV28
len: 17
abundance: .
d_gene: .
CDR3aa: CASSLWQARSSYNEQFF
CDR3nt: TGTGCCAGCAGTTTATGGCAGGCACGAAGCTCCTACAATGAGCAGTTCTTC

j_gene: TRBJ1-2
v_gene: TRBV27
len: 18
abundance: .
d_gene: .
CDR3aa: CASSLLRWAGSGYYGYTF
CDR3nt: TGTGCCAGCAGTTTATTGAGGTGGGCTGGGTCGGGGTACTATGGCTACACCTTC

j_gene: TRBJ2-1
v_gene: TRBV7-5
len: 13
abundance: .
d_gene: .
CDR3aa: CVRLGLARNEQFF
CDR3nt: TGTGTCAGACTTGGACTAGCTCGTAATGAGCAGTTCTTC

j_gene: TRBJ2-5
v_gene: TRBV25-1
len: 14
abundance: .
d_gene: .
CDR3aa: CASSEFAPRETQYF
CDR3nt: TGTGCCAGCAGTGAATTCGCCCCCCGGGAGACCCAGTACTTC

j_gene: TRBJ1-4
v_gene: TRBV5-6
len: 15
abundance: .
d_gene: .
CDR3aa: CASAPKGRAGEKLFF
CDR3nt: TGTGCCAGCGCCCCGAAGGGCAGGGCGGGAGAAAAACTGTTTTTT

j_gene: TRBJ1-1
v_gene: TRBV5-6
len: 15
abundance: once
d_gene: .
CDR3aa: CASSETWQTNTEAFF
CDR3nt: TGTGCCAGCAGCGAAACGTGGCAGACAAACACTGAAGCTTTCTTT

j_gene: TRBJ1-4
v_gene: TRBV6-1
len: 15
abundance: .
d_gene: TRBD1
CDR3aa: CASSVTGQINEKLFF
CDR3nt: TGTGCCAGCAGTGTGACGGGACAGATTAATGAAAAACTGTTTTTT

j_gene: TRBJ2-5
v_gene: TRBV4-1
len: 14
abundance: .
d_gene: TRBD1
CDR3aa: CASSQDPGGETQYF
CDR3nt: TGCGCCAGCAGCCAAGACCCAGGGGGCGAGACCCAGTACTTC